This TCR beta chain was captured by sequencing in a study of blood T cell repertoires in COVID-19. In the study overall: The study drew acute and convalescent COVID-19 samples from the United States, Italy and Spain. T cells, B-cell-depleted T cells, or PBMCs provided the cDNA or gDNA that served as material.

Sequencing used immunoSEQ multiplex PCR; TCRdb keeps in-frame clones, though not all of them. The table lists some 140,000 clones, about 90% of them singletons, with around 19% in the top ten. J was trimmed by 4 bases and V by 6 bases; bases with no gene match: 8. Germline values: CDR1 MNHNY, CDR2 SVGAGI (reference sequence). CDR3 length: 14 residues. V and J are TRBV6-6 and TRBJ2-5, with TRBD1 identical over 7 bases. The receptor comes from a woman aged 45-65 years who had recovered from COVID-19. The sample comprised peripheral blood. CDR3 coding DNA: TGTGCCAGCAGGGAACAGGGGAAGGGAGAGACCCAGTACTTC. This gives the protein CASREQGKGETQYF.